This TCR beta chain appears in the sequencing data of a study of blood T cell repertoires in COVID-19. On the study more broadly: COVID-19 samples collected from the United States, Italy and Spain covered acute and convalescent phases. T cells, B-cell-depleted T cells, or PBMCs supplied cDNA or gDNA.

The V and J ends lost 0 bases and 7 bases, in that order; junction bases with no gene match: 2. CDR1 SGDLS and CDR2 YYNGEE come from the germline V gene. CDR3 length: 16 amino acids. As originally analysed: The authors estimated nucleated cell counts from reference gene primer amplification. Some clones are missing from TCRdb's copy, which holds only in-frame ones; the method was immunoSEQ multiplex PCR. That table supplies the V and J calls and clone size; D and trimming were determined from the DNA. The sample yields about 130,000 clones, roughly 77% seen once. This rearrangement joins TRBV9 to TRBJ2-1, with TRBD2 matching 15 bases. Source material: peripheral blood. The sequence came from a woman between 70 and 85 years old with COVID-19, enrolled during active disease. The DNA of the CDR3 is TGTGCCAGCAGCGTAGGCGGGACTAGCGGGGGGAATGAGCAGTTCTTC. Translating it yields CASSVGGTSGGNEQFF.